This T cell receptor (beta chain) was observed in a study of blood T cell repertoires in COVID-19. Per the study methods: Amplification from reference gene primers served as the basis for estimated nucleated cell counts. The method was immunoSEQ multiplex PCR; TCRdb's version includes in-frame clones alone and lacks a portion of them. D and trimming were read from the DNA, whereas the V and J calls and clone size are those reported in that table. The sample has 180,000 or so clones, around 76% seen once; the top ten hold 8.5% to 10%. Germline V gene lookup returns CDR1 SQVTM and CDR2 ANQGSEA. The length of the CDR3 is 12 residues. The ends lost 6 bases at V and 3 bases at J; junction bases unmatched: 3.

This chain joins TRBV29-1 and TRBJ2-7; 9 nucleotides line up with TRBD1. This receptor was taken from a woman aged 45-59 years with active or convalescent COVID-19. The sequenced sample was peripheral blood. The CDR3 is CSVRDRDYEQYF. The CDR3, as DNA: TGCAGCGTCCGGGACAGGGACTACGAGCAGTACTTC.